This is a list of T cell receptor beta chains from one sample in a study of cytomegalovirus exposure and HLA in healthy donors. TCRdb's copy holds only in-frame clones and misses some; the assay was immunoSEQ multiplex PCR. Here the sample spans about 190,000 clones, around 83% being singletons. Sequencing input: PBMCs. Receptor source: a man aged 35 to 55 in good health and CMV-seropositive. Each CDR3 is given with its conserved first and last residue. The D gene is left open where the match is weak. Not every row has a clone size; where given, it reads once, few, many or a size class.

size,J,D,V,CDR3,DNA
NA,TRBJ2-7,NA,TRBV14,CASSVGYEQYF,TGTGCCAGCAGCGTCGGGTACGAGCAGTACTTC
NA,TRBJ1-5,NA,TRBV5-1,CASSFFPNQPQHF,TGCGCCAGCAGCTTCTTCCCCAATCAGCCCCAGCATTTT
NA,TRBJ2-1,TRBD2,TRBV2,CASSGLVRSYNEQFF,TGTGCCAGCAGCGGACTAGTACGCTCCTACAATGAGCAGTTCTTC
NA,TRBJ2-7,NA,TRBV7-9,CASSARQGLDSYEQYF,TGTGCCAGCAGCGCACGACAGGGACTAGACTCCTACGAGCAGTACTTC
NA,TRBJ1-1,NA,TRBV28,CASIKGGINTEAFF,TGTGCCAGCATCAAGGGGGGGATAAACACTGAAGCTTTCTTT
NA,TRBJ2-7,NA,TRBV5-1,CASSSPGRISYEQYF,TGCGCCAGCAGCTCCCCCGGCAGGATCTCCTACGAGCAGTACTTC
NA,TRBJ2-7,NA,TRBV19,CASSTTDSYEQYF,TGTGCCAGTAGCACAACAGACTCCTACGAGCAGTACTTC
NA,TRBJ2-7,NA,TRBV6-5,CASSYTRVGYEQYF,TGTGCCAGCAGTTATACCAGGGTAGGGTACGAGCAGTACTTC
NA,TRBJ2-7,TRBD2,TRBV18,CASSSGLARYEQYF,TGTGCCAGCTCGTCGGGACTAGCTAGGTACGAGCAGTACTTC
NA,TRBJ1-4,NA,TRBV7-9,CASSLDQGRSEKLFF,TGTGCCAGCAGCTTAGATCAGGGGCGAAGTGAAAAACTGTTTTTT
NA,TRBJ2-7,TRBD2,TRBV7-2,CASSFTWAQREGYEQYF,TGTGCCAGCAGCTTTACATGGGCCCAGCGGGAGGGCTACGAGCAGTACTTC
few,TRBJ2-7,NA,TRBV7-6,CASSLDPGDYEQYF,TGTGCCAGCAGCTTAGACCCAGGGGACTACGAGCAGTACTTC
NA,TRBJ2-5,TRBD2,TRBV5-1,CASSLPGGETQYF,TGCGCCAGCAGCTTGCCGGGAGGAGAGACCCAGTACTTC
NA,TRBJ2-1,TRBD1,TRBV7-8,CASSLYRGEYNEQFF,TGTGCCAGCAGCTTGTACAGGGGCGAGTACAATGAGCAGTTCTTC
NA,TRBJ2-5,TRBD2,TRBV28,CASSRTSGRVGETQYF,TGTGCCAGCAGTAGAACTAGCGGGAGGGTGGGGGAGACCCAGTACTTC
NA,TRBJ2-7,TRBD2,TRBV19,CASTLTPAGVPNEQYF,TGTGCCAGTACCCTCACCCCAGCGGGGGTCCCCAACGAGCAGTACTTC
NA,TRBJ1-2,TRBD1,TRBV7-8,CASSRTRGLNGYTF,TGTGCCAGCAGCCGCACCAGGGGGCTAAATGGCTACACCTTC
NA,TRBJ1-6,TRBD1,TRBV19,CASTEGQGRSPLHF,TGTGCCAGTACCGAGGGACAGGGGAGGTCACCCCTCCACTTT
NA,TRBJ1-5,TRBD1,TRBV10-3,CAISDGQGGQPQHF,TGTGCCATCAGTGACGGACAGGGAGGGCAGCCCCAGCATTTT
NA,TRBJ1-6,NA,TRBV5-5,CASSLERSSYNSPLHF,TGTGCCAGCAGCTTGGAGCGGAGCTCCTATAATTCACCCCTCCACTTT
few,TRBJ2-1,NA,TRBV7-2,CASSPGALRSYNEQFF,TGTGCCAGCAGCCCTGGTGCACTCCGCTCCTACAATGAGCAGTTCTTC
NA,TRBJ2-7,NA,TRBV29-1,CSVEGDRIPYEQYF,TGCAGCGTTGAAGGTGATAGAATCCCCTACGAGCAGTACTTC
NA,TRBJ1-2,NA,TRBV5-1,CASRSDSWNYGYTF,TGCGCCAGCAGATCGGACAGTTGGAACTATGGCTACACCTTC